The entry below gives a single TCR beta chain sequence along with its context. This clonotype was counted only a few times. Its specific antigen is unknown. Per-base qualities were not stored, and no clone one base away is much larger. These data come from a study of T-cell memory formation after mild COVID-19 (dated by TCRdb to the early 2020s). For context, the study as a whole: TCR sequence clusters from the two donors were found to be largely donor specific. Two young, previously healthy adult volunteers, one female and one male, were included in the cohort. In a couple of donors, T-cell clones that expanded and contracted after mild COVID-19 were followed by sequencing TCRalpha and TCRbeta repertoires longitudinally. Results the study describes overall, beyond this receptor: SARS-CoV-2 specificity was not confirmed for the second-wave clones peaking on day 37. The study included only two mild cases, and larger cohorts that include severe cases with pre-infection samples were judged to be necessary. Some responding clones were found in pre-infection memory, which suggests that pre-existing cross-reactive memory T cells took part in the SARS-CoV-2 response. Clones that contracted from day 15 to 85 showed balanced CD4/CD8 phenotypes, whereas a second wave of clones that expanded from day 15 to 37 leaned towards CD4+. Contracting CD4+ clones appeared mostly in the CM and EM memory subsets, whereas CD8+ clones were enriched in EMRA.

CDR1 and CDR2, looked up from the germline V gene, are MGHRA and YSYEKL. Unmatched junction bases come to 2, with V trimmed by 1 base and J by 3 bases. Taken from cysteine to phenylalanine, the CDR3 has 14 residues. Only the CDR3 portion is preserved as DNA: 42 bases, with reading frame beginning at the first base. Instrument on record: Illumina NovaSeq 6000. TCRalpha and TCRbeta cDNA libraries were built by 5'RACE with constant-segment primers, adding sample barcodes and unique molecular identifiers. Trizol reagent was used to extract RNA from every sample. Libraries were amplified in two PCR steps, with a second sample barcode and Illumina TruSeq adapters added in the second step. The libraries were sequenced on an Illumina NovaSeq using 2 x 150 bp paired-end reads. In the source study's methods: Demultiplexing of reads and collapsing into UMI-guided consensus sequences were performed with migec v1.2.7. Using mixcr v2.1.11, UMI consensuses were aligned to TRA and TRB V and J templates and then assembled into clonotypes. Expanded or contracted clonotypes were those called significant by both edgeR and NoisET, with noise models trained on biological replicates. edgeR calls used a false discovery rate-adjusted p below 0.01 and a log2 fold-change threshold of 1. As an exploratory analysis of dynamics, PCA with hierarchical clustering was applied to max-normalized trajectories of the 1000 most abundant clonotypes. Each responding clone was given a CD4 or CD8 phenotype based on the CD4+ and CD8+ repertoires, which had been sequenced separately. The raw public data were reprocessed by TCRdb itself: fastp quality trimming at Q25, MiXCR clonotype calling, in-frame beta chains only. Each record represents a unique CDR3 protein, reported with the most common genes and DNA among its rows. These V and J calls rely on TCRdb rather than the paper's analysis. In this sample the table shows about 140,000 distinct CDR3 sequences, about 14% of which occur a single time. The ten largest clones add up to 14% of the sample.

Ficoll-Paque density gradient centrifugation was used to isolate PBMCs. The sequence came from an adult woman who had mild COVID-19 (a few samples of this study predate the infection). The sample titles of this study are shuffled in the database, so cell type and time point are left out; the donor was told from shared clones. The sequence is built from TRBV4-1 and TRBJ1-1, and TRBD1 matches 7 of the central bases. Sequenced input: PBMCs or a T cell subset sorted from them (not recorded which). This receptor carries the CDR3 CASSQGQGDTEAFF. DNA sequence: TGCGCCAGCAGCCAAGGGCAGGGGGACACTGAAGCTTTCTTT.